This T cell receptor (beta chain) was sequenced during a study of blood T cell repertoires in COVID-19. The wider study: PBMCs, B-cell-depleted T cells, or T cells provided the cDNA or gDNA that made up the material.

Source study methods: Amplifying reference gene primers gave estimates of nucleated cell counts. Using immunoSEQ multiplex PCR, the repertoire was profiled, and TCRdb retains in-frame clones only, with some absent. That table furnishes V, J and clone size, whereas the DNA furnished D and trimming. This table has over 200,000 clones, approximately 90% appearing once. This CDR3 has 13 amino acids. The germline V and J ends were trimmed by 8 bases and 1 base, with 11 bases remaining between them. In germline, CDR1 is LGHDT, CDR2 YNNKEL (reference sequence). Seattle patient enrollment occurred during active infection, with longitudinal follow-up thereafter.

The clonotype originates from a man between 25 and 39 years old with COVID-19, enrolled during active disease. J is TRBJ1-1 and V is TRBV3-1 (or the pseudogene TRBV3-2), with unresolved D. Sequenced material: peripheral blood. The CDR3 region has the DNA TGTGCCAGCCCCGCGGATGGGAACACTGAAGCTTTCTTT. It is translated as CASPADGNTEAFF.